This T cell receptor (beta chain) stems from a study of T cells in Graves' hyperthyroidism and ophthalmopathy. There are a few counts of this clonotype. Its specificity is unknown. Exclusion of patients followed from uncontrolled infection, other autoimmune disease, pregnancy or lactation. Diagnoses used clinical symptoms, serum thyroxine and TRAb, thyroid ultrasound and orbital computed tomography. The TCR beta CDR3 regions underwent amplification using RNA transcripts as the source. The primer set for the first-round RT-PCR of the TCR CDR3 was HTBI. Using its own MiXCR run on the multiplex PCR reads, TCRdb lists one record per CDR3 protein. The sample carries 500,000 to 600,000 distinct CDR3 sequences, about 46% recorded once. There are 16 residues in the CDR3. With 4 bases removed from V and 5 bases from J, the gap between germline ends came to 20 bases. Germline V gene data show CDR1 as SQVTM and CDR2 as ANQGSEA.

Study-level findings and limits: Ophthalmopathy cases were set apart from stable hyperthyroidism by a 13 V-J model.

The chain has TRBV29-1 and TRBJ2-2; possibly TRBD1 for D (6 bases). The sequencing sample was made of peripheral blood or thyroid tissue (not recorded which). The clonotype was recovered from an adult woman with Graves' disease, either hyperthyroidism or ophthalmopathy (not recorded which). CDR3 in amino acids: CSVGAQGMGETGELFF. CDR3 in DNA: TGCAGCGTTGGGGCACAGGGTATGGGAGAGACCGGGGAGCTGTTTTTT.